Shown below are 16 T cell receptor beta chains from a single sample sequenced in a study of OX40 agonist ivuxolimab in advanced cancers. Assay: immunoSEQ multiplex PCR; the TCRdb copy retains only in-frame clones and omits some. The sample consists of about 62,000 clones, around 92% of them appearing once. The input for sequencing was CD4+ or CD8+ T cells sorted from blood, taken in a trial of the OX40 agonist ivuxolimab. These receptors came from an adult with an advanced solid tumor such as melanoma, head and neck, liver or kidney cancer.

This clone was seen a handful of times. The chain employs TRBV27 and TRBJ2-2; no clear D gene. Germline loops: CDR1 MNHEY, CDR2 SMNVEV (reference sequence). The V gene lost 6 bases and the J gene lost 3 bases, with 11 bases spanning the gap. CDR3 length equals 14 residues. The CDR3 loop reads CASSAGSYTGELFF. The CDR3 coding sequence is TGTGCCAGCAGCGCCGGGTCCTACACCGGGGAGCTGTTTTTT.

The CDR3 DNA follows: TGTGCCAGCAGTTTGTCAGGGACGACCTACGAGCAGTACTTC. It specifies CASSLSGTTYEQYF. The genes are TRBV6-5 and TRBJ2-7; D is tentatively TRBD1 or TRBD2 (5 bases each). This CDR3 region has 14 residues. The V gene lost 4 bases and the J gene lost 2 bases, with 12 bases spanning the gap. Germline CDR1 reads MNHEY; CDR2 reads SVGAGI.

The DNA of the CDR3 is TGTGCCTGGTCCCTCCCGAGGGAGGGGATGGGCGAGCAGTACTTC. As protein: CAWSLPREGMGEQYF. The V call is TRBV30, the J call TRBJ2-7; TRBD2 matches 7 bases. The germline V gene has CDR1 GTSNPN and CDR2 SVGIG (reference sequence). The CDR3 is made up of 15 amino acids. J lost 6 bases, V lost 5 bases, and 16 bases had no gene match. Looking up the rest from reference TRBV30 and TRBJ2-7 gives the full variable domain: SQTIHQWPATLVQPVGSPLSLECTVEGTSNPNLYWYRQAAGRGLQLLFYSVGIGQISSEVPQNLSASRPQDRQFILSSKKLLLSDSGFYLCAWSLPREGMGEQYFGPGTRLTVT.

This clone has more than one count but fewer than ten. J is TRBJ2-7 and V is TRBV4-1; 15 bases are shared with TRBD2. The germline CDR1 and CDR2 sequences are MGHRA and YSYEKL. V shed 1 base, J shed 10 bases, and the junction held 11 bases outside the gene matches. This CDR3 has 17 amino acids. CDR3 sequence: CASSQGRTSGRAGVQYF. The CDR3 bases are TGCGCCAGCAGCCAAGGCCGGACTAGCGGGAGGGCCGGAGTCCAGTACTTC.

The rearrangement links TRBV9 to TRBJ1-3, with 9 bases matching TRBD1. V dropped 3 bases and J dropped 4; count of bases not matched to a gene: 5. Germline assignment: CDR1 SGDLS and CDR2 YYNGEE. CDR3 length equals 15 residues. The CDR3 sequence is CASSETGTGGNTIYF. Here the CDR3 DNA reads TGTGCCAGCAGCGAAACCGGGACAGGGGGAAACACCATATATTTT. Supplemented by reference TRBV9 and TRBJ1-3, the full variable domain reads DSGVTQTPKHLITATGQRVTLRCSPRSGDLSVYWYQQSLDQGLQFLIQYYNGEERAKGNILERFSAQQFPDLHSELNLSSLELGDSALYFCASSETGTGGNTIYFGEGSWLTVV.

The chain uses TRBV15 and TRBJ2-7, with 7 positions matching TRBD2. V was clipped by 5 bases and J by 2 bases; unmatched bases: 6. The length of the CDR3 is 14 residues. Germline V gene sequence: CDR1 LNHNV, CDR2 YYDKDF (reference sequence). CDR3 DNA: TGTGCCACCAGCGAGCGGGGCCAAACCTACGAGCAGTACTTC. Its translation is CATSERGQTYEQYF.

The gene calls are TRBV10-3 and TRBJ2-1; 13 positions agree with TRBD2. The CDR3 loop spans 15 amino acids. The J segment lost 9 bases and the V segment lost 6 bases, leaving 8 bases of the junction unmatched. Germline loops: CDR1 ENHRY, CDR2 SYGVKD. Written as DNA, the CDR3 is TGTGCCATCAGGAATCGGACTAGCGGGGGAGGTGAGCAGTTCTTC. Amino acid sequence: CAIRNRTSGGGEQFF.

Turning to this clone: This CDR3 is also generated by other DNA sequences in the sample. The chain uses TRBV7-6 and TRBJ1-2; D uncertain. There are 15 residues in the CDR3. CDR1 and CDR2 (germline): SGHVS, FNYEAQ. V was trimmed by 3 bases and J by 0 bases, leaving 11 bases between them. CDR3 coding DNA: TGTGCCAGCAGCTTGTCTGAGAACTCTAACTATGGCTACACCTTC. Protein: CASSLSENSNYGYTF.

The V call is TRBV27, the J call TRBJ1-4, with 7 bases identical to TRBD1. V shed 4 bases and J 8 bases; nucleotides not matched to a gene: 16. Germline lookup yields CDR1 MNHEY and CDR2 SMNVEV (reference sequence). The CDR3 is made up of 17 amino acids. The CDR3, as DNA: TGTGCCAGCAGTTCCAGACAGGGCTGGATCCCAGGCGAAAAACTGTTTTTT. The encoded protein is CASSSRQGWIPGEKLFF.

The genes are TRBV27 and TRBJ2-1; the match to TRBD2 covers 9 bases. V lost 8 bases, J lost 4 bases, and 9 bases stayed unmatched. Germline V gives CDR1 MNHEY, CDR2 SMNVEV (reference sequence). The CDR3 covers 15 residues. Here the CDR3 reads CASGFSGGAYNEQFF. The CDR3 DNA follows: TGTGCCAGCGGATTTAGCGGGGGAGCATACAATGAGCAGTTCTTC.

The chain uses TRBV9 and TRBJ1-4; the match to TRBD1 covers 11 bases. Germline loops: CDR1 SGDLS, CDR2 YYNGEE. The V and J ends lost 3 bases and 8 bases, in that order; junction bases with no gene match: 9. CDR3 length: 16 amino acids. The CDR3 DNA reads TGTGCCAGCAGCGACAAGGGGACAGGGGGAATGGAAAAACTGTTTTTT. Protein sequence: CASSDKGTGGMEKLFF. The full variable domain, its missing parts supplied by reference TRBV9 and TRBJ1-4, is DSGVTQTPKHLITATGQRVTLRCSPRSGDLSVYWYQQSLDQGLQFLIQYYNGEERAKGNILERFSAQQFPDLHSELNLSSLELGDSALYFCASSDKGTGGMEKLFFGSGTQLSVL.

The chain has TRBV4-1 and TRBJ2-7, with TRBD1 identical over 8 bases. CDR1 and CDR2 (germline): MGHRA, YSYEKL. The CDR3 runs 14 residues. Trimming took 6 bases from V and 1 from J; bases not matched to a gene: 5. CDR3 region: CASSGTGSSYEQYF. CDR3 DNA sequence: TGCGCCAGCAGTGGGACAGGTTCTTCCTACGAGCAGTACTTC.

The CDR3 DNA follows: TGTGCCAGCAGTCCGGGACTAGCGGCCTACGAGCAGTACTTC. As protein: CASSPGLAAYEQYF. J is TRBJ2-7 and V is TRBV6-5; 11 bases match TRBD2. Germline V gene data show CDR1 as MNHEY and CDR2 as SVGAGI. V dropped 5 bases and J dropped 2; count of bases not matched to a gene: 2. This CDR3 has 14 residues.

The chain employs TRBV5-1 and TRBJ2-2; tentatively, D is TRBD1 (6 bases). V lost 2 bases and J lost 4, with 9 bases in between. CDR3 length: 14 residues. CDR1 and CDR2 from the germline V gene are SGHRS and YFSETQ. As DNA, the CDR3 is TGCGCCAGCAGCTTAGGACAGTCCACCGGGGAGCTGTTTTTT. Protein: CASSLGQSTGELFF.

This clone was recorded only once. The CDR3, as DNA: TGCAGCGTTCCAGATGGCTACACCTTC. Its protein is CSVPDGYTF. This chain links TRBV29-1 with TRBJ1-2; D is unresolved. The CDR3 runs to 9 residues. The germline V gene encodes CDR1 SQVTM and CDR2 ANQGSEA. Trimming took off 5 bases at V and 6 bases at J, with 4 bases between the two ends.

V is TRBV14 and J is TRBJ2-3; perhaps TRBD2 as D (5 bases). The CDR3 has 16 amino acids. Germline V gives CDR1 SGHDN, CDR2 FVKESK. V lost 3 bases to trimming and J lost 2 bases, with 15 bases between them. CDR3 sequence (DNA): TGTGCCAGCAGCCATCTAGCCGGCGGAGACACAGATACGCAGTATTTT. It yields the protein CASSHLAGGDTDTQYF.